Listed below are T cell receptor beta chains from one sample, sequenced in a study of shared clonotypes between healthy human individuals. Using immunoSEQ multiplex PCR, the repertoire was profiled, and TCRdb retains in-frame clones only, with some absent. The data contain around 200,000 clones, 66% of them seen just once; the ten biggest clones take up 8% to 13%. Specimen: memory CD4+ T cells sorted from blood. These receptors were obtained from a man aged 30 to 45 in good health. The CDR3 runs from the conserved cysteine through the conserved F or W. Each record gives: D gene, V gene, J gene, clone size, CDR3 DNA, CDR3 protein. The D gene is left open where the match is weak. Clone size is stated in some rows and not others, as once, few, many or a class when expanded.

TRBD1	TRBV10-2	TRBJ2-7	.	TGCGCCAGCAGTGTCGATCCAGGGGGCGAGCAGTACTTC	CASSVDPGGEQYF
TRBD1	TRBV11-2	TRBJ1-1	.	TGTGCCAGCAGTTCCCACAGGGGGCGCCTGGCTGAAGCTTTCTTT	CASSSHRGRLAEAFF
TRBD2	TRBV15	TRBJ2-7	.	TGTGCCACCAGCAACCTAGCGGGAGTCTACGAGCAGTACTTC	CATSNLAGVYEQYF
TRBD1	TRBV28	TRBJ2-7	.	TGTGCCAGCAGTTCCTCGGGACAGGGGGACTACGAGCAGTACTTC	CASSSSGQGDYEQYF
TRBD1	TRBV7-2	TRBJ2-7	.	TGTGCCAGCAGCTTAGATAACAGGGGGCGCGAGCAGTACTTC	CASSLDNRGREQYF
.	TRBV11-3	TRBJ2-7	.	TGTGCCAGCAGCTTAGGAACAGGGACGTCCTACGAGCAGTACTTC	CASSLGTGTSYEQYF
.	TRBV6-5	TRBJ2-5	.	TGTGCCAGCAGTTACTCGTTTCTGGGGGGGACCCAGTACTTC	CASSYSFLGGTQYF
TRBD2	TRBV10-3	TRBJ2-7	.	TGTGCCATCAGTGAAACTAGCGGGAGGGCCAACTACGAGCAGTACTTC	CAISETSGRANYEQYF
TRBD1	TRBV7-3	TRBJ1-1	few	TGTGCCAGCAGCGTGCAGGGGGCGTCGAACACTGAAGCTTTCTTT	CASSVQGASNTEAFF
.	TRBV2	TRBJ1-2	.	TGTGCCAGCAGCTACCTTCCTGAAGCTAACTATGGCTACACCTTC	CASSYLPEANYGYTF
TRBD1	TRBV14	TRBJ1-1	.	TGTGCCAGCAGTCATCACAGGGGAACTGAAGCTTTCTTT	CASSHHRGTEAFF
TRBD1	TRBV5-6	TRBJ2-5	few	TGTGCCAGCAGCGTGGGGACAGGGAAGGAGACCCAGTACTTC	CASSVGTGKETQYF
.	TRBV5-1	TRBJ2-7	.	TGCGCCAGCAGCCAGGGACAGACCTTAGCGGAGTGGTACTTC	CASSQGQTLAEWYF
TRBD1	TRBV11-1	TRBJ2-1	.	TGTGCCAGCAGCTCCGGACAGGGGGCAAAGCCTGAGCAGTTCTTC	CASSSGQGAKPEQFF
.	TRBV21-1	TRBJ2-2	once	TGTGCCAGCAGCTCCAGACCGGGACAGGGGTCCGGGGAGCTGTTTTTT	CASSSRPGQGSGELFF
.	TRBV19	TRBJ2-5	.	TGTGCCAGTAGTATCCGTAGAGCTAGCCAAGAGACCCAGTACTTC	CASSIRRASQETQYF
.	TRBV9	TRBJ2-3	.	TGTGCCAGCAGCGCCCGGATTAGCACAGATACGCAGTATTTT	CASSARISTDTQYF
.	TRBV5-1	TRBJ2-1	.	TGCGCCAGCAGCTTGTTAGGACCAGCATACAATGAGCAGTTCTTC	CASSLLGPAYNEQFF
.	TRBV30	TRBJ2-5	.	TGTGCCTGGAGGAAGGGTCTCCAAGAGACCCAGTACTTC	CAWRKGLQETQYF
.	TRBV7-1	TRBJ1-5	.	TGTGCCAGCAGCACGACGACGGTGATTAGCAATCAGCCCCAGCATTTT	CASSTTTVISNQPQHF
TRBD1	TRBV4-3	TRBJ1-4	.	TGCGCCAGCAGCCAAGGGGGGGGGACAGGTGAAAAACTGTTTTTT	CASSQGGGTGEKLFF
.	TRBV5-6	TRBJ1-2	.	TGTGCCAGCAGCTTGGAAAGGGTCCTCTATGGCTACACCTTC	CASSLERVLYGYTF
.	TRBV5-1	TRBJ2-1	few	TGCGCCAGCAGCTTGGGGGACAACAATGAGCAGTTCTTC	CASSLGDNNEQFF